The rows below give T cell receptor beta chains drawn from one sample of a study of OX40 agonist ivuxolimab in advanced cancers. TCRdb's copy holds only in-frame clones and misses some; the assay was immunoSEQ multiplex PCR. The sample contains about 70,000 clones, around 88% of which appear only once. The sequences come from CD4+ or CD8+ T cells sorted from blood, collected in a trial of the OX40 agonist ivuxolimab. The receptors shown here come from an adult with an advanced solid tumor such as melanoma, head and neck, liver or kidney cancer. Both conserved end residues are part of each CDR3. A D gene is named only where the DNA matches it firmly. Only part of the rows carry a size: once, few, many, or a class if the clone is expanded.

cdr3_aa	cdr3_nt	j_call	d_call	clone_size	v_call
CASSQDRGIQPQHF	TGCGCCAGCAGCCAAGATAGAGGGATTCAGCCCCAGCATTTT	TRBJ1-5	-	-	TRBV4-1
CASSYLQGNTEAFF	TGTGCCAGCAGTTACTTACAGGGGAACACTGAAGCTTTCTTT	TRBJ1-1	-	-	TRBV6-6
CASSHRQIQETQYF	TGTGCCAGCAGCCACCGACAGATCCAAGAGACCCAGTACTTC	TRBJ2-5	-	-	TRBV7-9
CASSDAYRSTDTQYF	TGTGCCAGCAGTGACGCCTACCGGAGCACAGATACGCAGTATTTT	TRBJ2-3	-	-	TRBV6-1
CASRLGVNTGELFF	TGTGCCAGCAGACTAGGGGTTAACACCGGGGAGCTGTTTTTT	TRBJ2-2	-	once	TRBV11-1
CASSTGEKANQPQHF	TGTGCCAGCAGTACTGGAGAGAAAGCAAATCAGCCCCAGCATTTT	TRBJ1-5	-	-	TRBV6-5
CASSQGDNRDTQYF	TGCGCCAGCAGCCAGGGGGACAACCGGGATACGCAGTATTTT	TRBJ2-3	-	-	TRBV4-1
CASSRRDTEAFF	TGTGCCAGCAGTCGCAGGGACACTGAAGCTTTCTTT	TRBJ1-1	-	few	TRBV13
CASSTGQGNSRQHF	TGCGCCAGCAGCACGGGACAGGGGAATTCGCGCCAGCATTTT	TRBJ1-5	TRBD1	-	TRBV5-1
CASSLAGVGEQYF	TGTGCCAGCAGCTTAGCAGGGGTTGGCGAGCAGTACTTC	TRBJ2-7	-	-	TRBV7-9
CASSLETTHGYTF	TGTGCCAGCAGCTTGGAGACGACACACGGCTACACCTTC	TRBJ1-2	-	-	TRBV5-6
CASSLEGAITEAFF	TGTGCCAGCAGCTTAGAGGGGGCGATCACTGAAGCTTTCTTT	TRBJ1-1	TRBD1	-	TRBV7-3
CASSRDVYGYTF	TGTGCCAGCAGCCGGGACGTCTATGGCTACACCTTC	TRBJ1-2	-	-	TRBV7-9
CASSLLRGIYEQYF	TGTGCCAGCAGTTTACTAAGGGGCATTTACGAGCAGTACTTC	TRBJ2-7	-	-	TRBV28
CSVAFGVLGDNEQFF	TGCAGCGTGGCTTTCGGGGTTCTGGGGGACAATGAGCAGTTCTTC	TRBJ2-1	-	-	TRBV29-1
CASSHLQLPAKNIQYF	TGCGCCAGCAGCCACCTACAGTTACCCGCCAAAAACATTCAGTACTTC	TRBJ2-4	-	-	TRBV4-1
CASSRQGWTYEQYF	TGTGCCAGCAGTAGACAGGGTTGGACCTACGAGCAGTACTTC	TRBJ2-7	TRBD1	-	TRBV6-1
CASSLLGLAGGGTGELFF	TGTGCCAGTAGTCTCCTGGGACTAGCGGGGGGTGGAACCGGGGAGCTGTTTTTT	TRBJ2-2	TRBD2	few	TRBV19
CASSPESEQYF	TGTGCCAGCTCACCCGAGTCCGAGCAGTACTTC	TRBJ2-7	-	-	TRBV18
CASSPRGPDTQYF	TGTGCCAGCAGCCCCCGAGGTCCAGATACGCAGTATTTT	TRBJ2-3	-	once	TRBV7-9
CASSSTRGDTQYF	TGTGCCAGTAGTTCAACCAGGGGAGATACGCAGTATTTT	TRBJ2-3	-	-	TRBV19
CASSHGNTEAFF	TGCGCCAGCAGTCATGGAAACACTGAAGCTTTCTTT	TRBJ1-1	-	-	TRBV10-2
CASSQDVDYTEAFF	TGTGCCAGCAGCCAAGATGTTGACTACACTGAAGCTTTCTTT	TRBJ1-1	-	once	TRBV5-4
CASSFPGTGQETQYF	TGTGCCAGCAGCTTCCCCGGGACAGGGCAAGAGACCCAGTACTTC	TRBJ2-5	TRBD1	-	TRBV5-4
CASSLDGGGGYTF	TGCGCCAGCAGCTTGGACGGGGGCGGTGGCTACACCTTC	TRBJ1-2	-	-	TRBV5-1
CATLVYNEQFF	TGTGCCACCTTAGTATACAATGAGCAGTTCTTC	TRBJ2-1	-	-	TRBV6-1
CASSLGSGRNDEQFF	TGTGCCAGCAGCTTGGGTAGCGGGAGGAATGATGAGCAGTTCTTC	TRBJ2-1	TRBD2	once	TRBV5-6
CAWSVRGGGVYEQYF	TGTGCCTGGAGTGTACGTGGCGGGGGCGTGTACGAGCAGTACTTC	TRBJ2-7	-	-	TRBV30
CASRYQSNEQYF	TGTGCCAGCAGGTACCAGTCTAACGAGCAGTACTTC	TRBJ2-7	-	-	TRBV6-4
CASTHGGQGLGYGYTF	TGTGCCAGCACCCACGGGGGGCAGGGTCTAGGCTATGGCTACACCTTC	TRBJ1-2	-	-	TRBV28
CASSLLGGEQFF	TGTGCCAGCAGTTTATTAGGCGGCGAGCAGTTCTTC	TRBJ2-1	-	-	TRBV28
CASSLWDPPRRGRVGSYNEQFF	TGTGCCAGTAGTCTCTGGGACCCTCCGAGACGCGGGAGGGTCGGCTCCTACAATGAGCAGTTCTTC	TRBJ2-1	TRBD2	once	TRBV19
CASSPTGVRNEKLFF	TGTGCCAGCTCGCCCACAGGGGTGAGAAATGAAAAACTGTTTTTT	TRBJ1-4	TRBD1	-	TRBV18
CASHFLGDENIQYF	TGTGCCAGCCACTTCCTAGGGGACGAAAACATTCAGTACTTC	TRBJ2-4	-	-	TRBV2
CASSLAFQPGNEQYF	TGTGCCAGCAGCTTAGCATTCCAGCCAGGGAACGAGCAGTACTTC	TRBJ2-7	-	-	TRBV11-2
CASSSQGAGDTQYF	TGTGCCAGCAGCTCCCAGGGGGCGGGAGATACGCAGTATTTT	TRBJ2-3	TRBD1	-	TRBV27
CASSQFTGLTNEKLFF	TGTGCCAGCAGCCAATTTACAGGGTTAACTAATGAAAAACTGTTTTTT	TRBJ1-4	-	-	TRBV14
CASSSRPRQGEQYF	TGTGCCAGCAGCTCACGCCCTCGACAGGGGGAGCAGTACTTC	TRBJ2-7	TRBD1	-	TRBV7-2
CASSLGQTPDTQYF	TGCGCCAGCAGCTTGGGGCAGACTCCTGATACGCAGTATTTT	TRBJ2-3	-	-	TRBV5-1
CASSVLAGAYNEQFF	TGTGCCAGCAGCGTCCTAGCGGGGGCTTACAATGAGCAGTTCTTC	TRBJ2-1	TRBD2	-	TRBV9
CASSEGNEQYF	TGCGCCAGCAGTGAGGGAAACGAGCAGTACTTC	TRBJ2-7	-	-	TRBV10-1
CASGVNTEAFF	TGTGCCTCGGGGGTGAACACTGAAGCTTTCTTT	TRBJ1-1	-	-	TRBV6-9